The following is a T cell receptor beta chain sequence with its context. Data came from immunoSEQ multiplex PCR; TCRdb stores just in-frame clones and leaves some out. The table records some 60,000 clones, 91% of them present only once. Time point reported: baseline, week 1 (first vaccination visit). Treatment in this sample: pre-vaccination baseline after standard-of-care therapy. Those who donated had recent WHO grade 3 or 4 IDH1-mutant, ATRX-lost astrocytomas. The sample comes from a study of a mutant IDH1 vaccine in newly diagnosed glioma. The CDR3 runs 19 residues. This sequence was found in a man aged 45-60 years with glioma. V usage is TRBV21-1 and J usage is TRBJ1-2; TRBD1, the D gene given by the table, was not confirmed from the DNA. TRBV21-1 is shown as a pseudogene. The specimen was PBMCs, collected from a glioma patient treated with radiotherapy, temozolomide or both. Here the CDR3 reads CASSKSDFTGTQNNYGYTF. Written as DNA, the CDR3 is TGTGCCAGCAGCAAATCAGACTTTACAGGTACCCAAAATAACTATGGCTACACCTTC.